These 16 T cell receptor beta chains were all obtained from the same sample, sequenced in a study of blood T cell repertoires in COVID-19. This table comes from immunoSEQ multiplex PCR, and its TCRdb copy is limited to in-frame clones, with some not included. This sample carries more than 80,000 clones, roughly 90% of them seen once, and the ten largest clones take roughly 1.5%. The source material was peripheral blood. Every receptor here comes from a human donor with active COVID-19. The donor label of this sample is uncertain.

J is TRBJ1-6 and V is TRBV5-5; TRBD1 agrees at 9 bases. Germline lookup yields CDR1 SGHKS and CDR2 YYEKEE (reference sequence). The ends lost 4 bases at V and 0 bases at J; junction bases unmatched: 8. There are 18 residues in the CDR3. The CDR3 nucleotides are TGTGCCAGCAGCGCGGGACAGGGAGCCAGCTCCTATAATTCACCCCTCCACTTT. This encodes CASSAGQGASSYNSPLHF.

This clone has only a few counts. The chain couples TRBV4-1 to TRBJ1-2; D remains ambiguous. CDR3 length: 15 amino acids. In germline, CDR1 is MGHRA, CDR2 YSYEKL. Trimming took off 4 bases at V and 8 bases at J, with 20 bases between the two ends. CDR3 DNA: TGCGCCAGCAGCCCCCCTTCTCCGGCGGGAGACGGCTACACCTTC. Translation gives CASSPPSPAGDGYTF.

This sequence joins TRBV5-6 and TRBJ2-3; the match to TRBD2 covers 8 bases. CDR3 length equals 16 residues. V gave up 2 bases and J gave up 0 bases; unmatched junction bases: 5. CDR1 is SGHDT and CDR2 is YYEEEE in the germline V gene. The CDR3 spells CASSFERGMSTDTQYF. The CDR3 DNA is TGTGCCAGCAGCTTTGAGCGGGGGATGAGCACAGATACGCAGTATTTT.

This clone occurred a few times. CDR3 residues: CASRKGMGSPLHF. CDR3 nucleotide sequence: TGTGCCAGTAGGAAGGGGATGGGATCACCCCTCCACTTT. The chain has TRBV19 and TRBJ1-6; D possibly corresponds to TRBD1 (5 bases). The V end was cut by 6 bases, the J end by 10 bases, with 13 bases between. This CDR3 contains 13 residues. The germline V gene encodes CDR1 LNHDA and CDR2 SQIVND (reference sequence).

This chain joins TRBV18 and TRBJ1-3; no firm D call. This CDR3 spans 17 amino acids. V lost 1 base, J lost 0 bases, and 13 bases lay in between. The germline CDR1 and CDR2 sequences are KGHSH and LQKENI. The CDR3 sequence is CASSPLAELYSGNTIYF. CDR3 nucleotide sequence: TGTGCCAGCTCACCACTAGCAGAATTATACTCTGGAAACACCATATATTTT.

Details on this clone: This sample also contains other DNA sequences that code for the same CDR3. The CDR3 DNA is TGTGCCAGCAGCGCGGGACTGAACTACGAGCAGTACTTC. Amino acids: CASSAGLNYEQYF. The chain joins TRBV9 to TRBJ2-7; possibly TRBD2 for D (6 bases). Trimming cost V 3 bases and J 3 bases, with 10 bases left between them. This CDR3 region has 13 residues. Germline assignment: CDR1 SGDLS and CDR2 YYNGEE.

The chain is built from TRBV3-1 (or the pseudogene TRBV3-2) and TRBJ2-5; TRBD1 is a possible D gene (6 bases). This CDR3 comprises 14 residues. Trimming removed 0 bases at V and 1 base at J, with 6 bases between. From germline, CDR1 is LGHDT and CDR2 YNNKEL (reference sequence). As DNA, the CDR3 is TGTGCCAGCAGCCAAGACAGGGGCCAAGAGACCCAGTACTTC. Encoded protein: CASSQDRGQETQYF.

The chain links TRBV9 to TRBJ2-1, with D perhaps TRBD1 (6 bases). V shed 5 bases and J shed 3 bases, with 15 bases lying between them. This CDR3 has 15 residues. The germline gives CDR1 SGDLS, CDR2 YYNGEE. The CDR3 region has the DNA TGTGCCAGCAGTTCTACAGGGACCGTCTACAATGAGCAGTTCTTC. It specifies CASSSTGTVYNEQFF.

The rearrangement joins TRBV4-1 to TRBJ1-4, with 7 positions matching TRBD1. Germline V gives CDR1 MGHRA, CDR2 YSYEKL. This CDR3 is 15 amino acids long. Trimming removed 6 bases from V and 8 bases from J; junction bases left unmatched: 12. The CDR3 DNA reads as TGCGCCAGCAGACACCCGTATGGGACAGAAGAAAAACTGTTTTTT. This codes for CASRHPYGTEEKLFF.

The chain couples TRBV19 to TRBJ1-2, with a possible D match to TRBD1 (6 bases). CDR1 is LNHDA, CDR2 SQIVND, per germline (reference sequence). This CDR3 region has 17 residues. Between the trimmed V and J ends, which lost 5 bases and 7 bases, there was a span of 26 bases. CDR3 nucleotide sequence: TGTGCCAGTAGTTCTTCTGTCGTCGTACAGGGCGGAACTGGCTACACCTTC. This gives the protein CASSSSVVVQGGTGYTF.

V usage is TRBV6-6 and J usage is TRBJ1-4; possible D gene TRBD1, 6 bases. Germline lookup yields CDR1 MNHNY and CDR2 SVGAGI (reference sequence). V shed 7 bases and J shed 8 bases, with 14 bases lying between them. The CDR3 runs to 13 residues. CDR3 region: CASTPGHGEKLFF. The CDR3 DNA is TGTGCCAGCACCCCGGGACATGGCGAAAAACTGTTTTTT.

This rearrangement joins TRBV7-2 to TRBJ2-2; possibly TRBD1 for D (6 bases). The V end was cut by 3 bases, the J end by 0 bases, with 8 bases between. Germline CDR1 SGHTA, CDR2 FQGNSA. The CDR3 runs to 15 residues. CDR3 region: CASSFRGTNTGELFF. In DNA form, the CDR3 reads TGTGCCAGCAGCTTCAGGGGAACGAACACCGGGGAGCTGTTTTTT. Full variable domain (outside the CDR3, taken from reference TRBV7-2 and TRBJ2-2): GAGVSQSPSNKVTEKGKDVELRCDPISGHTALYWYRQSLGQGLEFLIYFQGNSAPDKSGLPSDRFSAERTGGSVSTLTIQRTQQEDSAVYLCASSFRGTNTGELFFGEGSRLTVL.

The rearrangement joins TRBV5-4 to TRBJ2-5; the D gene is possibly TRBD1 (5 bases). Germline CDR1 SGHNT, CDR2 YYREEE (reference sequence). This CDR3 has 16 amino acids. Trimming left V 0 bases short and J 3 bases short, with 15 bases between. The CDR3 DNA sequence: TGTGCCAGCAGCTTGGGAATGACTGGGGCAAAAGAGACCCAGTACTTC. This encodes CASSLGMTGAKETQYF.

The CDR3 bases are TGTGCCAGCAGCTTACTTCCCGGGAACCGCTACAATGAGCAGTTCTTC. This gives the protein CASSLLPGNRYNEQFF. This chain links TRBV11-1 with TRBJ2-1; the D gene is possibly TRBD2 (5 bases). Looked up from germline, CDR1 is SGHAT and CDR2 is FQDESV (reference sequence). Trimming stripped 2 bases from V and 3 bases from J, with 14 bases between. The CDR3 has 16 amino acids.

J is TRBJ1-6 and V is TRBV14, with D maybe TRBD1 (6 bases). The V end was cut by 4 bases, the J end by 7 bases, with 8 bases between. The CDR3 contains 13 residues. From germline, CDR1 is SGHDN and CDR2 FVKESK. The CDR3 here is CASSPRGNSPLHF. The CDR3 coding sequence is TGTGCCAGCAGCCCGAGGGGGAATTCACCCCTCCACTTT.

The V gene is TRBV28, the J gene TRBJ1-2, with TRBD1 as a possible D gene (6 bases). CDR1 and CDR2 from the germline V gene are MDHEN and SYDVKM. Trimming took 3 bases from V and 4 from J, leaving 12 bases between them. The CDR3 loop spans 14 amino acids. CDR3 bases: TGTGCCAGCAGTTTTGGGGCGGGGGCCTATGGCTACACCTTC. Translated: CASSFGAGAYGYTF.